These 17 T cell receptor beta chains were sequenced from one sample in a study of blood T cell repertoires in COVID-19. Clones were sequenced by immunoSEQ multiplex PCR, and TCRdb holds only the in-frame ones, with some missing. In the table there are about 43,000 clones, 80% to 90% of which are singletons. What was sequenced was peripheral blood. These receptors were collected from a man in his sixties with active COVID-19.

This chain joins TRBV28 and TRBJ1-6, with 7 bases identical to TRBD1. J lost 10 bases, V lost 11 bases, and 11 bases had no gene match. The CDR3 runs 13 residues. Germline CDR1 MDHEN, CDR2 SYDVKM. CDR3 sequence: CAVRGQGDSPLHF. CDR3 DNA: TGTGCCGTCAGGGGTCAGGGGGACTCACCCCTCCACTTT.

V gene TRBV5-1 combines with J gene TRBJ2-2, with 7 nucleotides matching TRBD2. In germline, CDR1 is SGHRS, CDR2 YFSETQ. Trimming took 5 bases from V and 0 from J; bases not matched to a gene: 4. This CDR3 has 15 residues. CDR3 DNA sequence: TGCGCCAGCAGACCGGGACTAACGAACACCGGGGAGCTGTTTTTT. Protein: CASRPGLTNTGELFF.

The chain couples TRBV7-2 to TRBJ2-2; 7 positions match TRBD2. CDR1 is SGHTA and CDR2 is FQGNSA in the germline V gene. The CDR3 sequence is 16 residues long. Trimming at V came to 5 bases and at J to 0 bases, leaving 6 bases not matched to a gene. The CDR3 region has the DNA TGTGCCAGCAGCACACCTAGCGGCGCGAACACCGGGGAGCTGTTTTTT. Translating it yields CASSTPSGANTGELFF.

This clone is a singleton in its sample. The chain joins TRBV9 to TRBJ1-3, with D unresolved. From germline, CDR1 is SGDLS and CDR2 YYNGEE. This CDR3 has 16 amino acids. The V and J ends lost 0 bases and 0 bases respectively, with 10 bases between them. The CDR3 region has the DNA TGTGCCAGCAGCGTAGGCGGCCCCGACTCTGGAAACACCATATATTTT. Translation gives CASSVGGPDSGNTIYF.

As to this clone: This sample also contains other DNA sequences that code for the same CDR3. The rearrangement uses TRBV4-1 and TRBJ2-5, with D perhaps matching TRBD1 (6 bases). V shed 0 bases and J shed 5 bases, with 10 bases lying between them. CDR3 length equals 14 residues. Germline V lookup: CDR1 MGHRA, CDR2 YSYEKL. CDR3 amino acids: CASSQESRGETQYF. The CDR3 DNA is TGCGCCAGCAGCCAAGAATCTAGGGGGGAGACCCAGTACTTC.

This rearrangement joins TRBV5-1 to TRBJ2-7; 7 positions match TRBD1. Losses at the gene ends were 5 bases for V and 3 bases for J; bases not matched to a gene: 14. This CDR3 has 16 amino acids. Germline CDR1 is SGHRS and CDR2 is YFSETQ. The CDR3 sequence is CASSLRDRKLNYEQYF. CDR3 coding DNA: TGCGCCAGCAGTCTCCGGGACAGAAAACTGAACTACGAGCAGTACTTC.

The chain couples TRBV5-1 to TRBJ2-1; weak D call: TRBD2 (6 bases). There are 15 residues in the CDR3. CDR1 and CDR2 from the germline V gene are SGHRS and YFSETQ. The V end lost 4 bases, the J end lost 1 base, and 12 bases lay between the germline ends. DNA of the CDR3: TGCGCCAGCAGCCAGACGGGAGAATCCTACAATGAGCAGTTCTTC. This translates into CASSQTGESYNEQFF.

The chain couples TRBV6-5 to TRBJ1-1; tentative D call: TRBD1 (5 bases). CDR3 length: 16 residues. The V and J ends lost 3 bases and 1 base respectively, with 15 bases between them. Germline loops: CDR1 MNHEY, CDR2 SVGAGI. CDR3 sequence reads: CASSYHNRRSNTEAFF. The CDR3 region has the DNA TGTGCCAGCAGTTATCATAACAGGAGATCGAACACTGAAGCTTTCTTT.

The chain recombines TRBV10-2 with TRBJ2-3; 14 positions match TRBD2. Germline V lookup: CDR1 WSHSY, CDR2 SAAADI. J was trimmed by 5 bases and V by 3 bases; bases with no gene match: 4. The CDR3 extends over 16 amino acids. The CDR3 DNA sequence: TGCGCCAGCAGTGACCTTGGACTAGCGGGGGGAGATACGCAGTATTTT. Translation gives CASSDLGLAGGDTQYF.

In nucleotides, the CDR3 is TGTGCCAGCAGTTACGGGGGGACAACTAATGAAAAACTGTTTTTT. Amino acids: CASSYGGTTNEKLFF. The chain combines TRBV6-6 with TRBJ1-4; D may be TRBD1 (5 bases). Trimming took 2 bases from V and 0 from J, leaving 7 bases between them. CDR1 and CDR2 (germline): MNHNY, SVGAGI (reference sequence). The CDR3 totals 15 residues.

The chain has TRBV28 and TRBJ1-4, with D possibly matching TRBD1 (5 bases). V shed 6 bases and J shed 7 bases, with 15 bases lying between them. The germline CDR1 and CDR2 sequences are MDHEN and SYDVKM. The CDR3 runs 14 residues. CDR3 sequence reads: CASRNAGTAEKLFF. CDR3 bases: TGTGCCAGCAGGAATGCGGGGACCGCTGAAAAACTGTTTTTT.

The V and J genes are TRBV11-2 and TRBJ1-2; no clear D gene. Per the germline V gene, CDR1 is SGHAT and CDR2 is FQNNGV. Trimming stripped 5 bases from V and 5 bases from J, with 12 bases between. This CDR3 comprises 13 residues. The DNA of the CDR3 is TGTGCCAGCAGCCCTGGCCGTTCTTATGGCTACACCTTC. Translation: CASSPGRSYGYTF.

The J gene is TRBJ2-1, the V gene TRBV5-1, with D maybe TRBD1 (6 bases). Germline assignment: CDR1 SGHRS and CDR2 YFSETQ. Between the trimmed V and J ends, which lost 2 bases and 5 bases, there was a span of 14 bases. The CDR3 length is 15 residues. Written as DNA, the CDR3 is TGCGCCAGCAGCTTCCGGTGGGGGCCAGACAATGAGCAGTTCTTC. This codes for CASSFRWGPDNEQFF.

The V call is TRBV7-6, the J call TRBJ1-2; TRBD1 agrees at 9 bases. V dropped 1 base and J dropped 2; count of bases not matched to a gene: 2. CDR1 and CDR2 (germline): SGHVS, FNYEAQ. CDR3 length: 15 amino acids. This CDR3 reads CASSLGTGVNYGYTF. For the CDR3, the DNA is TGTGCCAGCAGCTTAGGGACAGGGGTAAACTATGGCTACACCTTC.

The rearrangement links TRBV13 to TRBJ1-4; 9 positions agree with TRBD1. The CDR3 loop spans 18 amino acids. The J segment lost 5 bases and the V segment lost 0 bases, leaving 10 bases of the junction unmatched. The germline gives CDR1 PRHDT, CDR2 FYEKMQ (reference sequence). The CDR3 bases are TGTGCCAGCAGCTTAGGCCCACTCTTGACAGGGGGAAATGAAAAACTGTTTTTT. It yields the protein CASSLGPLLTGGNEKLFF.

The chain recombines TRBV5-1 with TRBJ2-2, with TRBD2 matching over 11 bases. The CDR3 length is 18 residues. The ends lost 3 bases at V and 2 bases at J; junction bases unmatched: 9. Per germline, CDR1 SGHRS and CDR2 YFSETQ. The CDR3 sequence: CASSSLQLAGANTGELFF. The CDR3 DNA follows: TGCGCCAGCAGCTCTCTTCAACTAGCGGGAGCTAACACCGGGGAGCTGTTTTTT.

The V and J genes are TRBV6-2 or TRBV6-3 and TRBJ2-7, with 7 nucleotides matching TRBD1. In germline, CDR1 is MNHEY, CDR2 SVGEGT. V was clipped by 3 bases and J by 0 bases; unmatched bases: 8. The CDR3 length is 16 residues. The CDR3 DNA reads as TGTGCCAGCAGTTATAACGTACAGGGGAGCTCCTACGAGCAGTACTTC. It yields the protein CASSYNVQGSSYEQYF.